The rows below give T cell receptor beta chains drawn from one sample of a study of shared T cell receptors in the human thymus. Profiled with immunoSEQ multiplex PCR; TCRdb holds only in-frame clones, not every one. Among 550,000 to 800,000 clones listed, 70% to 90% were seen once. The sample also formed part of further work on human thymus T cells.

The sample was thymocytes. The receptors were sampled from a girl in the first two years of life with a congenital heart defect. Each CDR3 is given with its conserved first and last residue. Fields, in order: J gene, V gene, CDR3 protein.

>TRBJ1-5|TRBV10-2
CASSKDTENQPQHF
>TRBJ1-2|TRBV5-5
CASSLGDRGRYGYTF
>TRBJ2-2|TRBV10-3
CATNTGTRATGELFF
>TRBJ1-1|TRBV27
CASSHQGVGTEAFF
>TRBJ1-2|TRBV6-5
CASSYQGALYGYTF
>TRBJ1-6|TRBV30
CAWSRGGNSPLHF
>TRBJ2-7|TRBV11-2
CASSLGTDYDGEQYF
>TRBJ1-2|TRBV5-5
CASSFIPGTGNYGYTF
>TRBJ1-3|TRBV18
CASSLPSGDSGNTIYF
>TRBJ2-1|TRBV30
CAWSLDRNYYNEQFF
>TRBJ1-1|TRBV6-1
CASSVKGMNTEAFF
>TRBJ1-2|TRBV29-1
CSVVGTAYGYTF
>TRBJ2-1|TRBV6-4
CASSDSQRAGYNEQFF
>TRBJ2-1|TRBV7-9
CASSFYHWTGGNEQFF
>TRBJ2-1|TRBV10-2
CASRIAGGRVF
>TRBJ2-1|TRBV27
CASSLTGTGHNEQFF
>TRBJ1-3|TRBV5-1
CSSGLLPGNTIYF
>TRBJ2-7|TRBV27
CASGWGQGHEQYF
>TRBJ1-1|TRBV7-3
CASSSSGQNTEAFF
>TRBJ2-3|TRBV6-1
CASSEALAEDTQYF
>TRBJ2-3|TRBV6-4
CASSEWGLNTDTQYF
>TRBJ2-5|TRBV9
CASSAGQFETQYF
>TRBJ1-3|TRBV6-1
CASSEAQANSGNTIYF
>TRBJ2-2|TRBV10-1
CASSRLAGVHTGELFF
>TRBJ1-1|TRBV6-5
CASSYRAPGDTEAFF
>TRBJ2-3|TRBV20-1
CSAMATDTQYF
>TRBJ1-2|TRBV9
CASSVDNGNYGYTF
>TRBJ1-2|TRBV6-5
CASSYFGDNYGYTF
>TRBJ1-2|TRBV5-5
CASSLWRTGSYGYTF
>TRBJ2-7|TRBV25-1
CASTAGPSYEQYF
>TRBJ2-7|TRBV7-9
CASGIGLGTTSYEQYF